The 21 T cell receptor beta chains given below trace back to one sample, sequenced in a study of T-cell reconstitution after alpha-beta-depleted transplantation in children. Preparation of the TCRbeta library used unique molecular identifiers. TCRdb processed the PCR reads anew with MiXCR; each CDR3 protein has one entry. The sample consists of fewer than 550,000 distinct CDR3 sequences, 10% of them appearing once. The specimen comprised PBMCs, sampled before TCRalphabeta/CD19-depleted stem cell transplant. The receptors shown here come from a child aged 2 to 10 with inherited bone marrow failure, due to receive a stem cell transplant.

This clonotype was counted only a few times. V gene TRBV5-1 combines with J gene TRBJ2-3; 9 bases line up with TRBD2. Germline V CDR1 and CDR2: SGHRS, YFSETQ. CDR3 size: 15 residues. V shed 5 bases, J shed 5 bases, and the junction held 9 bases outside the gene matches. The CDR3 sequence: CASRFIAGAIDTQYF. The CDR3, as DNA: TGCGCCAGCAGGTTCATAGCGGGAGCTATAGATACGCAGTATTTT.

This clonotype was seen ten or more times. This chain joins TRBV28 and TRBJ2-3; D call uncertain. V was cut by 6 bases and J by 2 bases, with 15 bases left in between. This CDR3 is built from 15 residues. CDR1 is MDHEN and CDR2 is SYDVKM in the germline V gene. CDR3: CASRTRVPFTDTQYF. DNA of the CDR3: TGTGCCAGCAGGACCCGGGTCCCTTTCACAGATACGCAGTATTTT.

This clonotype was seen many times. The rearrangement joins TRBV10-3 to TRBJ2-7; 10 bases align to TRBD2. The junction had 3 bases not matched to a gene; V was cut back by 2 bases and J by 2 bases. The CDR3 is 15 residues long. The germline CDR1 and CDR2 sequences are ENHRY and SYGVKD. The CDR3 sequence: CAISEGLAGAYEQYF. CDR3 nucleotides: TGTGCCATCAGTGAGGGGCTAGCGGGGGCCTACGAGCAGTACTTC.

This clonotype occurred many times. V usage is TRBV20-1 and J usage is TRBJ1-3; TRBD1 agrees at 7 bases. CDR3 length: 14 residues. V shed 3 bases and J 2 bases; nucleotides not matched to a gene: 4. Per germline, CDR1 DFQATT and CDR2 SNEGSKA (reference sequence). This CDR3 is CSARDDRAGNTIYF. CDR3 bases: TGCAGTGCTAGGGACGACAGGGCTGGAAACACCATATATTTT.

At least ten counts were recorded for this clonotype. This rearrangement joins TRBV4-2 to TRBJ2-7; 11 nucleotides line up with TRBD2. Per germline, CDR1 LGHNA and CDR2 YNFKEQ. Trimming cost V 1 base and J 3 bases; bases outside gene matches: 20. This CDR3 spans 21 amino acids. CDR3 DNA: TGTGCCAGCAGCCAAGCCCACTCGGGACTAGCGGAGCTGATCCCCCTCTACGAGCAGTACTTC. This encodes CASSQAHSGLAELIPLYEQYF.

This clonotype was seen repeatedly, ten times or more. The V call is TRBV29-1, the J call TRBJ2-2; D is perhaps TRBD1 or TRBD2 (5 bases each). Germline CDR1 SQVTM, CDR2 ANQGSEA. Trimming cost V 0 bases and J 6 bases, with 5 bases left between them. The CDR3 sequence is 12 residues long. This chain's CDR3 is CSVEEGAGELFF. The CDR3, as DNA: TGCAGCGTTGAAGAGGGGGCCGGGGAGCTGTTTTTT.

The genes are TRBV20-1 and TRBJ2-1; D is possibly TRBD1 (5 bases). Germline values: CDR1 DFQATT, CDR2 SNEGSKA (reference sequence). Trimming shortened V by 0 bases and J by 4 bases, and 13 bases separated the two germline ends. This CDR3 spans 15 amino acids. DNA of the CDR3: TGCAGTGCTAGAGATTTAGGACAAAGATACAATGAGCAGTTCTTC. It is translated as CSARDLGQRYNEQFF.

The V and J genes are TRBV20-1 and TRBJ2-3, with D possibly being TRBD2 (7 bases). The CDR3 sequence is 16 residues long. V was clipped by 2 bases and J by 8 bases, with 23 bases between them. CDR1 is DFQATT and CDR2 is SNEGSKA in the germline V gene (reference sequence). CDR3 sequence: CSARTPTGMGGGTQYF. For the CDR3, the DNA is TGCAGTGCTAGAACACCCACAGGGATGGGCGGGGGTACGCAGTATTTT.

This clonotype was observed many times. The chain is built from TRBV9 and TRBJ1-3; D uncertain. The CDR3 is made up of 13 amino acids. The V end was cut by 3 bases, the J end by 0 bases, with 4 bases between. Germline V gene sequence: CDR1 SGDLS, CDR2 YYNGEE. CDR3 in DNA: TGTGCCAGCAGCGCCCCCTCTGGAAACACCATATATTTT. This encodes CASSAPSGNTIYF.

The sample holds many counts of this clonotype. The chain couples TRBV29-1 to TRBJ2-1; 7 positions match TRBD1. Germline V CDR1 and CDR2: SQVTM, ANQGSEA. J was trimmed by 1 base and V by 6 bases; bases with no gene match: 6. The CDR3 totals 14 residues. CDR3 coding DNA: TGCAGCGTGGCAAACAGGGGTTCCTACAATGAGCAGTTCTTC. It specifies CSVANRGSYNEQFF.

This clonotype has a count of ten or more. This chain uses TRBV20-1 with TRBJ2-4; tentatively, D is TRBD1 or TRBD2 (5 bases each). The V gene's germline CDR1 is DFQATT and CDR2 SNEGSKA (reference sequence). Trimming stripped 1 base from V and 1 base from J, with 11 bases between. The CDR3 contains 15 residues. The CDR3 DNA reads TGCAGTGCTAGAGGGGGACGAGGGGCCAAAAACATTCAGTACTTC. Amino acids: CSARGGRGAKNIQYF.

This clonotype was recorded many times. The V call is TRBV6-1, the J call TRBJ2-1; the match to TRBD2 covers 8 bases. With 6 bases clipped from V and 0 bases from J, the junction kept 7 bases outside the gene matches. This CDR3 has 16 residues. CDR1 and CDR2 (germline): MNHNS, SASEGT. CDR3 loop: CASSSSGLSSYNEQFF. The CDR3 nucleotides are TGTGCCAGCAGCTCTAGCGGGCTGAGCTCCTACAATGAGCAGTTCTTC.

On this clonotype itself: This may stem from a read error, because a much larger clone lies one nucleotide away. The chain employs TRBV6-5 and TRBJ1-6, with TRBD1 matching over 9 bases. The CDR3 extends over 15 amino acids. Losses at the gene ends were 0 bases for V and 13 bases for J; bases not matched to a gene: 7. Germline V gene lookup returns CDR1 MNHEY and CDR2 SVGAGI. In DNA form, the CDR3 reads TGTGCCAGCAGTTACTCCGCGACAGGGGGGCTGCCCCTCCACTTT. Its translation: CASSYSATGGLPLHF.

This clonotype has just a few counts. The CDR3 DNA reads TGTGCCAGCAGCCCCAAGGCGCTAGCGGGAGACATCCAAGAGACCCAGTACTTC. Protein product: CASSPKALAGDIQETQYF. The gene calls are TRBV14 and TRBJ2-5, with 10 bases identical to TRBD2. CDR1 is SGHDN and CDR2 is FVKESK in the germline V gene. This CDR3 comprises 18 residues. V lost 4 bases and J lost 1; bases outside the gene matches: 12.

This clonotype came up many times. V gene TRBV10-3 combines with J gene TRBJ2-7, with a weak D call TRBD1 (6 bases). CDR3 size: 17 residues. The V and J ends lost 1 base and 0 bases respectively, with 16 bases between them. In germline, CDR1 is ENHRY, CDR2 SYGVKD. Here the CDR3 reads CAISELSRDTNSYEQYF. In nucleotides, the CDR3 is TGTGCCATCAGTGAGTTATCCCGGGACACCAACTCCTACGAGCAGTACTTC.

This clonotype was seen repeatedly, ten times or more. The J gene is TRBJ2-5, the V gene TRBV7-2, with 9 bases that match TRBD2. Germline trimming cut 0 bases from V and 5 bases from J; bases unmatched to any gene: 7. Germline V gene data show CDR1 as SGHTA and CDR2 as FQGNSA. The CDR3 loop spans 16 amino acids. Here the CDR3 DNA reads TGTGCCAGCAGCTTAGCAGTTGGGGCGGGGGGGGAGACCCAGTACTTC. Translation: CASSLAVGAGGETQYF.

The V gene is TRBV12-3 or TRBV12-4, the J gene TRBJ2-2, with 13 bases aligning to TRBD2. This CDR3 region has 17 residues. The V gene end was trimmed by 6 bases and the J gene end by 5 bases; junction bases not matched to a gene: 9. CDR3 DNA: TGTGCCAGCAGGCGCGGGACTAGCGGGACAAATACCGGGGAGCTGTTTTTT. It specifies CASRRGTSGTNTGELFF.

The CDR3: CASRGTSNEQFF. In DNA, the CDR3 is TGTGCCAGCAGGGGGACTAGCAATGAGCAGTTCTTC. The V and J genes are TRBV2 and TRBJ2-1; 8 bases line up with TRBD2. This CDR3 spans 12 amino acids. Germline V gene sequence: CDR1 SNHLY, CDR2 FYNNEI. The ends lost 6 bases at V and 6 bases at J; junction bases unmatched: 1.

This clonotype appeared many times. The chain couples TRBV4-2 to TRBJ2-1; a possible D gene is TRBD2 (6 bases). This CDR3 comprises 14 residues. V lost 4 bases and J 5 bases, leaving 12 bases between the germline ends. Germline V lookup: CDR1 LGHNA, CDR2 YNFKEQ. The CDR3 sequence is CASSPRLVNNEQFF. The CDR3 nucleotides are TGTGCCAGCAGCCCGAGACTAGTTAACAATGAGCAGTTCTTC.

This clonotype was observed many times. The chain is built from TRBV30 and TRBJ2-1, with 11 bases that match TRBD2. CDR1 is GTSNPN, CDR2 SVGIG, per germline (reference sequence). The CDR3 spans 14 residues. With V trimmed by 3 bases and J by 7 bases, 5 bases remained unmatched. In nucleotides, the CDR3 is TGTGCCTGGAGAGTAGCGGGAGGGCCGAATGAGCAGTTCTTC. It encodes CAWRVAGGPNEQFF.

In its sample, this clonotype was seen many times. The V gene is TRBV7-2, the J gene TRBJ2-7; D remains unclear. The ends were cut back, 1 base at V and 4 bases at J, with 11 bases in the middle. This CDR3 has 14 residues. In germline, CDR1 is SGHTA, CDR2 FQGNSA. CDR3: CASSLVGRQYEQYF. DNA of the CDR3: TGTGCCAGCAGCTTAGTGGGTAGGCAGTACGAGCAGTACTTC.